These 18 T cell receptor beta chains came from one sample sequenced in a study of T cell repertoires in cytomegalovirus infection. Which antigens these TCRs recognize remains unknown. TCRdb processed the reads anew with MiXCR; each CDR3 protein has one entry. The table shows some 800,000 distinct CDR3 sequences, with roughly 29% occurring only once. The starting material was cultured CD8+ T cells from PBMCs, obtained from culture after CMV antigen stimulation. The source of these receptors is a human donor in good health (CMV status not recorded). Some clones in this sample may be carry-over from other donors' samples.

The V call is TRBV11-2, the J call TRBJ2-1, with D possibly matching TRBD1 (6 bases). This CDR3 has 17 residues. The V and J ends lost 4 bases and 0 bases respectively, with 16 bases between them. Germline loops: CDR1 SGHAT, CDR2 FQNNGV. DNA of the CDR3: TGTGCCAGCAGCTCCACTATTTTGGGGGCCTCCTACAATGAGCAGTTCTTC. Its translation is CASSSTILGASYNEQFF.

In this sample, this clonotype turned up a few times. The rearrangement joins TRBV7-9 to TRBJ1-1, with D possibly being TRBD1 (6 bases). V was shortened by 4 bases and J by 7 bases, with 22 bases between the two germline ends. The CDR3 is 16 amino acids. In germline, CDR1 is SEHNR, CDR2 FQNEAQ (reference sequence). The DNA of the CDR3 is TGTGCCAGCAGCTCCAAGGGGGGGGGAAGGCGCAATGAAGCTTTCTTT. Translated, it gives CASSSKGGGRRNEAFF.

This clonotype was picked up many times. CDR3 bases: TGTGCCAGCAGCCCCGGGGGGCTGGGGAATGAGCAGTTCTTC. It translates to CASSPGGLGNEQFF. This rearrangement joins TRBV7-6 to TRBJ2-1; possibly TRBD2 for D (7 bases). Germline-derived CDR1 and CDR2 are SGHVS and FNYEAQ. The CDR3 length is 14 residues. Trimming shortened V by 5 bases and J by 7 bases, and 15 bases separated the two germline ends.

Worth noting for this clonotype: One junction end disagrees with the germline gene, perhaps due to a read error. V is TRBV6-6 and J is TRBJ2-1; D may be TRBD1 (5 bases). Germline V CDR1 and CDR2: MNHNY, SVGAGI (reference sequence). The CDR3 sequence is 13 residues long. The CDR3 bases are TGTGCCAGCACTTACGACAAAGGGGATGAGCAGTTCTTC. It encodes CASTYDKGDEQFF.

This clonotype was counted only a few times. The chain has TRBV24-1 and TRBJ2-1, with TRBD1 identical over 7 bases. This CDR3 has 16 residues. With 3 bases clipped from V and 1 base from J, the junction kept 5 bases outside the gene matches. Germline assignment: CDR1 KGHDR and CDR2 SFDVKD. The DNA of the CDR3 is TGTGCCACCAGTGATACGGACAGGCCGTCCTACAATGAGCAGTTCTTC. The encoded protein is CATSDTDRPSYNEQFF.

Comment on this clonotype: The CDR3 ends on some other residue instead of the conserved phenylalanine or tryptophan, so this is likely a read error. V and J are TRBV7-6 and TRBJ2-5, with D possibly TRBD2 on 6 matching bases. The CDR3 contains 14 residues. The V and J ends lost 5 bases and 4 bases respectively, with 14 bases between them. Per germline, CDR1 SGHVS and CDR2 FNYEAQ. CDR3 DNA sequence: TGTGCCAGCAGCAAATGGCGGGGCATAGAGACCCAGTACTGC. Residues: CASSKWRGIETQYC.

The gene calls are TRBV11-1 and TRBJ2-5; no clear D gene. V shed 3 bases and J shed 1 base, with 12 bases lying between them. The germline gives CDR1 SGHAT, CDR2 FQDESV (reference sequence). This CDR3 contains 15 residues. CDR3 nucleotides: TGTGCCAGCAGCTTGGGAAGGGTTGGCCAAGAGACCCAGTACTTC. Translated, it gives CASSLGRVGQETQYF.

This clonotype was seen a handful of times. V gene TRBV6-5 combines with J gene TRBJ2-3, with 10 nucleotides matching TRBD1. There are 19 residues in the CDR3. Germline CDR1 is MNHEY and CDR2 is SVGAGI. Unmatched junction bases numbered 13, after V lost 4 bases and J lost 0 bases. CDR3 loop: CASSLTGGERVLSTDTQYF. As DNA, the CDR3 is TGTGCCAGCAGTTTGACAGGGGGCGAGCGGGTGCTAAGCACAGATACGCAGTATTTT.

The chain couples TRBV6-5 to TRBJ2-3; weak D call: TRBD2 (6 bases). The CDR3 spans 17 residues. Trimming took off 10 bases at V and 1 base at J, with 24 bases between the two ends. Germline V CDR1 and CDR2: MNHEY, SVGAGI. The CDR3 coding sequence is TGTGCCACCCTCAGTTATTGGGGGGTGGATGGCACAGATACGCAGTATTTT. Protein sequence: CATLSYWGVDGTDTQYF.

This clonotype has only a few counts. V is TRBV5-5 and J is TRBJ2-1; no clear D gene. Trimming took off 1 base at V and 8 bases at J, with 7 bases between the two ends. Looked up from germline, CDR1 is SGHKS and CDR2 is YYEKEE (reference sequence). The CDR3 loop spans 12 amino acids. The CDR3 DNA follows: TGTGCCAGCAGCTTGACCGGGCATGAGCAGTTCTTC. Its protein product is CASSLTGHEQFF.

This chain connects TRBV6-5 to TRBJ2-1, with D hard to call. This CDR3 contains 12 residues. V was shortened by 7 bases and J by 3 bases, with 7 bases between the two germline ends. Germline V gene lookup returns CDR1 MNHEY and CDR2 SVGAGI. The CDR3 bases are TGTGCCAGCACCGACGGCTACAATGAGCAGTTCTTC. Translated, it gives CASTDGYNEQFF.

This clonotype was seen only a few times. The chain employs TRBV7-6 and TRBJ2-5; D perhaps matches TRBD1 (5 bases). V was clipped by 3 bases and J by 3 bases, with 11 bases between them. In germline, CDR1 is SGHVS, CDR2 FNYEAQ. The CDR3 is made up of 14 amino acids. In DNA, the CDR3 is TGTGCCAGCAGCTTTCCAGGGCCCAAAGAGACCCAGTACTTC. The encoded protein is CASSFPGPKETQYF.

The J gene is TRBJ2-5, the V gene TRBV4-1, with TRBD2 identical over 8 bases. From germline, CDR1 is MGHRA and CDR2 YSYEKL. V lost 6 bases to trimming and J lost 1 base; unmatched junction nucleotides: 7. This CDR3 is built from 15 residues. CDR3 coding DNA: TGCGCCAGCAGTTCAAGCGGGGGCACCCAAGAGACCCAGTACTTC. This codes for CASSSSGGTQETQYF.

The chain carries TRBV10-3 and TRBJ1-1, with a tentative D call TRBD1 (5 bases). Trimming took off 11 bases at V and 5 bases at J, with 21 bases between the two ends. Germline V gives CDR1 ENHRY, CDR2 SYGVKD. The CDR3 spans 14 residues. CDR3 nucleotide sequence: TGTGCCGGTCCCCGGGACGGGCGGGGGACTGAAGCTTTCTTT. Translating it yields CAGPRDGRGTEAFF.

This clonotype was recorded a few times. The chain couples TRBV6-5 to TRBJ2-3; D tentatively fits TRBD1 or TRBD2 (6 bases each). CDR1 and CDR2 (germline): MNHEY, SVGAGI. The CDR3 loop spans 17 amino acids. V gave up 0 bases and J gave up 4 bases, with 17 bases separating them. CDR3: CASSYSGGSEIADTQYF. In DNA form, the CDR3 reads TGTGCCAGCAGTTACTCAGGGGGGAGTGAGATCGCAGATACGCAGTATTTT.

CDR3 protein: CASSPHPGNSGNTIYF. CDR3 bases: TGTGCCAGCAGCCCCCACCCAGGGAACTCTGGAAACACCATATATTTT. The chain uses TRBV9 and TRBJ1-3, with a possible D match to TRBD1 (5 bases). Per the germline V gene, CDR1 is SGDLS and CDR2 is YYNGEE. V was trimmed by 4 bases and J by 0 bases, leaving 14 bases between them. The length of the CDR3 is 16 residues.

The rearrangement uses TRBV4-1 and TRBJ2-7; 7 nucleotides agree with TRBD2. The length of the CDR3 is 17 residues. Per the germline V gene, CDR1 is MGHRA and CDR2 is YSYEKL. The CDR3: CASSLLRGTPHSYEQYV. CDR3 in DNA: TGTGCCAGCAGCCTCCTGCGGGGGACTCCTCACTCCTACGAGCAGTACGTC.

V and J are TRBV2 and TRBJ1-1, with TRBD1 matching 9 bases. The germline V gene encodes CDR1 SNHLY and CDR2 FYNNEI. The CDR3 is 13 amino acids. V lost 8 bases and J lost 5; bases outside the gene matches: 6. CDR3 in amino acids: CASGWTGETEAFF. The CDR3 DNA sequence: TGTGCCAGCGGGTGGACAGGGGAGACTGAAGCTTTCTTT. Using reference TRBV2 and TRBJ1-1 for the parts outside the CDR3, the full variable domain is EPEVTQTPSHQVTQMGQEVILRCVPISNHLYFYWYRQILGQKVEFLVSFYNNEISEKSEIFDDQFSVERPDGSNFTLKIRSTKLEDSAMYFCASGWTGETEAFFGQGTRLTVV.